This TCR beta chain was observed in a study of blood T cell repertoires in COVID-19. About the study: The samples span acute and convalescent COVID-19 from the United States, Italy and Spain. T cells, B-cell-depleted T cells, or PBMCs provided the cDNA or gDNA that served as material.

In the study's own analysis: Amplifying reference gene primers gave estimates of nucleated cell counts. The data were produced by immunoSEQ multiplex PCR, yet TCRdb's version contains in-frame clones alone and is incomplete. V and J calls and clone size are as listed in that table; D and trimming were resolved from the DNA. The data contain around 700,000 clones, over 80% of them seen just once; the ten biggest clones take up roughly 0.25%. The sample consisted of peripheral blood. The sequence was collected from a young woman with acute or convalescent COVID-19.

In nucleotides, the CDR3 is TGTGCCAGCAGCCAAGGCGGCGGCGGGGGGTTTATTACGCAGTATTTT. This codes for CASSQGGGGGFITQYF. The J gene is TRBJ2-3, the V gene TRBV4-2; TRBD2 matches at 8 bases. Germline V CDR1 and CDR2: LGHNA, YNFKEQ. The trim removed 1 base at V and 8 bases at J, leaving 11 bases unmatched. This CDR3 contains 16 residues.